Each of the 19 T cell receptor beta chains below was sequenced from the same sample in a study of neurological immune-mediated disorders. One entry per CDR3 protein results from TCRdb running MiXCR on the 5' RACE reads. The sample lists 15,000 or so distinct CDR3 sequences; about 20% were seen once. Specimen: PBMCs. The receptors here all came from a man aged 50 or older in good health.

Ten or more counts support this clonotype. CDR3 DNA: TGCATGCCACGACAGAACCAAGAGACCCAGTACTTC. Translating it yields CMPRQNQETQYF. This chain links TRBV20-1 with TRBJ2-5, with a weak D call TRBD1 (5 bases). The CDR3 is 12 amino acids. Germline V gives CDR1 DFQATT, CDR2 SNEGSKA (reference sequence).

The J gene is TRBJ2-7, the V gene TRBV9, with D possibly matching TRBD2 (5 bases). The V gene lost 4 bases and the J gene lost 5 bases, with 19 bases spanning the gap. This CDR3 has 15 amino acids. The germline V gene has CDR1 SGDLS and CDR2 YYNGEE. The DNA for the CDR3 is TGTGCCAGCAGCCCCGGGAAGGACTTCCGCCACGAGCAGTACTTC. This translates into CASSPGKDFRHEQYF.

Worth noting for this clonotype: This sequence may be a read error, since a much larger clone differs from it by one base. The chain uses TRBV7-6 and TRBJ2-7; D unclear. Germline lookup yields CDR1 SGHVS and CDR2 FNYEAQ. Trimming removed 1 base from V and 6 bases from J, with 16 bases in between. The CDR3 runs 15 residues. The CDR3, as DNA: TGTGCCAGCAGCTTAGTACGTCAGGTGGCCTCCGAGCAGTACTTC. Amino acids: CASSLVRQVASEQYF.

This clonotype has ten or more counts. The CDR3 DNA reads TGTGCCAGCAGTTTAACTGGGGCCAACGTCCTGACTTTC. It yields the protein CASSLTGANVLTF. The chain combines TRBV6-5 with TRBJ2-6, with D unresolved. The V gene lost 4 bases and the J gene lost 2 bases, with 3 bases spanning the gap. The V gene's germline CDR1 is MNHEY and CDR2 SVGAGI. The CDR3 runs to 13 residues.

The genes are TRBV3-1 and TRBJ2-3, with TRBD2 identical over 11 bases. CDR3 size: 20 residues. Trimming took 0 bases from V and 2 from J; bases not matched to a gene: 13. Germline CDR1 is LGHDT and CDR2 is YNNKEL (reference sequence). Written as DNA, the CDR3 is TGTGCCAGCAGCCAAGAAGGTAGCGGGAGGGCCTCCCCTCTCACAGATACGCAGTATTTT. Its protein is CASSQEGSGRASPLTDTQYF.

This clonotype was picked up many times. V is TRBV5-1 and J is TRBJ2-2; tentatively, D is TRBD2 (5 bases). This CDR3 is built from 15 residues. Germline CDR1 SGHRS, CDR2 YFSETQ. V was clipped by 6 bases and J by 0 bases, with 12 bases between them. CDR3 loop: CASNTGNANTGELFF. CDR3 nucleotides: TGCGCCAGCAATACCGGGAACGCGAACACCGGGGAGCTGTTTTTT.

By share, this clonotype counts as medium-sized. This chain connects TRBV29-1 to TRBJ2-1; D is tentatively TRBD1 or TRBD2 (7 bases each). CDR1 is SQVTM and CDR2 is ANQGSEA in the germline V gene. V dropped 7 bases and J dropped 8 bases, with 30 bases sitting between them. CDR3 length equals 17 residues. The CDR3 reads CSAEGGTGQSGDYEQFF. The CDR3, as DNA: TGCAGCGCCGAAGGGGGTACGGGACAGAGCGGGGACTATGAGCAGTTCTTC.

The chain carries TRBV6-6 and TRBJ2-5; TRBD2 matches 8 bases. V lost 11 bases and J lost 0; bases outside the gene matches: 11. Germline V gene data show CDR1 as MNHNY and CDR2 as SVGAGI (reference sequence). The CDR3 has 15 amino acids. The CDR3 DNA reads as TGTGCCGGCCGGGGGGGCGGGACTAACCAAGAGACCCAGTACTTC. Protein: CAGRGGGTNQETQYF.

This clonotype is deemed medium-sized (0.01 to 0.1%). The chain uses TRBV20-1 and TRBJ2-7, with 9 positions matching TRBD1. This CDR3 is 13 amino acids long. The V gene end was trimmed by 3 bases and the J gene end by 4 bases; junction bases not matched to a gene: 4. Per the germline V gene, CDR1 is DFQATT and CDR2 is SNEGSKA (reference sequence). The CDR3 loop reads CSASGTGLYEQYF. The CDR3 region has the DNA TGCAGTGCTAGCGGGACAGGGTTGTACGAGCAGTACTTC.

This clonotype appeared many times. The rearrangement joins TRBV2 to TRBJ2-3; 7 nucleotides line up with TRBD2. The ends lost 3 bases at V and 4 bases at J; junction bases unmatched: 4. The length of the CDR3 is 14 residues. Germline-derived CDR1 and CDR2 are SNHLY and FYNNEI. CDR3 loop: CASSEGLLSDTQYF. CDR3 nucleotides: TGTGCCAGCAGTGAGGGACTACTATCAGATACGCAGTATTTT. Together with reference TRBV2 and TRBJ2-3, the CDR3 gives the full variable domain: EPEVTQTPSHQVTQMGQEVILRCVPISNHLYFYWYRQILGQKVEFLVSFYNNEISEKSEIFDDQFSVERPDGSNFTLKIRSTKLEDSAMYFCASSEGLLSDTQYFGPGTRLTVL.

This rearrangement joins TRBV20-1 to TRBJ2-1; 10 nucleotides match TRBD2. Germline assignment: CDR1 DFQATT and CDR2 SNEGSKA (reference sequence). V gave up 4 bases and J gave up 2 bases; unmatched junction bases: 2. This CDR3 is 14 amino acids long. The CDR3 DNA is TGCAGTGCTATCCTAGCGGGAGCCTACAATGAGCAGTTCTTC. This gives the protein CSAILAGAYNEQFF.

The chain couples TRBV27 to TRBJ2-1; 9 nucleotides agree with TRBD1. Germline CDR1 MNHEY, CDR2 SMNVEV (reference sequence). CDR3 length: 13 amino acids. Trimming cost V 6 bases and J 8 bases; bases outside gene matches: 5. CDR3 nucleotide sequence: TGTGCCAGCAGCGTACAGGGGGCTTATGAGCAGTTCTTC. Protein sequence: CASSVQGAYEQFF.

This clonotype has at least ten counts. This sequence joins TRBV7-2 and TRBJ2-1; 9 bases line up with TRBD2. The CDR3 extends over 15 amino acids. J lost 4 bases, V lost 1 base, and 2 bases had no gene match. Germline CDR1 SGHTA, CDR2 FQGNSA. The DNA for the CDR3 is TGTGCCAGCAGCTTAGTTAGCGGGAGTTACAATGAGCAGTTCTTC. This sequence encodes CASSLVSGSYNEQFF.

This clonotype was detected ten times or more. The chain links TRBV20-1 to TRBJ1-1; 11 bases map to TRBD1. This CDR3 has 16 residues. Trimming took 3 bases from V and 1 from J; bases not matched to a gene: 7. Germline V gene sequence: CDR1 DFQATT, CDR2 SNEGSKA (reference sequence). CDR3 region: CSASPGTGGANTEAFF. The CDR3 DNA sequence: TGCAGTGCTAGTCCCGGGACAGGGGGGGCGAACACTGAAGCTTTCTTT.

This clonotype showed up many times. The V call is TRBV20-1, the J call TRBJ2-1; D is undetermined. This CDR3 is built from 15 residues. The germline V gene has CDR1 DFQATT and CDR2 SNEGSKA (reference sequence). V lost 4 bases and J 0 bases, leaving 13 bases between the germline ends. The CDR3 bases are TGCAGTGCTATCAAGCCGACGAGCTCCTACAATGAGCAGTTCTTC. This codes for CSAIKPTSSYNEQFF.

There are many counts of this clonotype. The chain carries TRBV20-1 and TRBJ2-7; weak D call: TRBD2 (6 bases). Germline V gene data show CDR1 as DFQATT and CDR2 as SNEGSKA (reference sequence). The CDR3 runs to 15 residues. With 1 base removed from V and 0 bases from J, the gap between germline ends came to 13 bases. The CDR3 loop is CSARVPGLTSYEQYF. CDR3 coding DNA: TGCAGTGCTAGAGTTCCGGGACTGACCTCCTACGAGCAGTACTTC.

The chain uses TRBV9 and TRBJ2-1; TRBD2 matches 10 bases. V lost 1 base to trimming and J lost 3 bases; unmatched junction nucleotides: 4. Germline V gene data show CDR1 as SGDLS and CDR2 as YYNGEE. The CDR3 has 16 residues. As DNA, the CDR3 is TGTGCCAGCAGCGTAAATAGCGGGAGGTTCTACAATGAGCAGTTCTTC. Translation: CASSVNSGRFYNEQFF.

This clonotype ranks as medium-sized (0.01 to 0.1%). The chain uses TRBV7-2 and TRBJ2-1; the D is unclear. The V gene lost 4 bases and the J gene lost 8 bases, with 18 bases spanning the gap. Germline-derived CDR1 and CDR2 are SGHTA and FQGNSA. The CDR3 has 15 residues. The CDR3 DNA reads TGTGCCAGCAGCTACGACCCTCCCCCTAGGGATGAGCAGTTCTTC. As protein: CASSYDPPPRDEQFF.

At least ten counts were recorded for this clonotype. The rearrangement joins TRBV29-1 to TRBJ2-1, with 7 bases that match TRBD2. Per germline, CDR1 SQVTM and CDR2 ANQGSEA. This CDR3 comprises 15 residues. Trimming took 4 bases from V and 4 from J; bases not matched to a gene: 10. The CDR3 loop is CSVVLGGSRYNEQFF. As DNA, the CDR3 is TGCAGCGTTGTCCTCGGCGGGAGTAGGTACAATGAGCAGTTCTTC.